The following is a TCR beta chain sequence with its context. V lost 1 base and J lost 4, with 12 bases in between. CDR1 and CDR2 (germline): LNHDA, SQIVND (reference sequence). The CDR3 extends over 15 amino acids. Clones were read by immunoSEQ multiplex PCR, and TCRdb kept only the in-frame ones, dropping some. The sample includes about 370,000 clones, around 89% of them seen just once. The sample is drawn from a study of blood T cell repertoires in COVID-19. V gene TRBV19 combines with J gene TRBJ2-3, with D possibly TRBD2 on 7 matching bases. What was sequenced was PBMCs or T cells enriched from blood (not recorded which). The receptor was derived from a man between 18 and 29 years old who had recovered from COVID-19. The CDR3 coding sequence is TGTGCCAGTAGTATAGTGGGGGGGGGCGCAGATACGCAGTATTTT. It yields the protein CASSIVGGGADTQYF.